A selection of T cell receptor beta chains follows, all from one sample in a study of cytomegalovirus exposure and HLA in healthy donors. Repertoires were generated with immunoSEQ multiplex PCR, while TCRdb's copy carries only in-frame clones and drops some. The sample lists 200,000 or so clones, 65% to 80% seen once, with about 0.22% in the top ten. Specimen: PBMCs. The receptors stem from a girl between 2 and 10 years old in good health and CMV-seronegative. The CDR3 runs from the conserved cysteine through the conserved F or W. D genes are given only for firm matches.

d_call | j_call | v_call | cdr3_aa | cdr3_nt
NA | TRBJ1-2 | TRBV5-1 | CASSSGPDLQANYGYTF | TGCGCCAGCAGCTCAGGCCCCGACCTCCAAGCTAACTATGGCTACACCTTC
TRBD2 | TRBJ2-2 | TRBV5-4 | CASSLSLAGVNTGELFF | TGTGCCAGCAGCTTGTCTCTAGCGGGGGTTAACACCGGGGAGCTGTTTTTT
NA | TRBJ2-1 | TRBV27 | CASSSNLPYNEQFF | TGTGCCAGCAGTTCTAACTTGCCCTACAATGAGCAGTTCTTC
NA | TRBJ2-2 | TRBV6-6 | CASSPVSGPTGELFF | TGTGCCAGCAGTCCCGTGAGCGGGCCTACCGGGGAGCTGTTTTTT
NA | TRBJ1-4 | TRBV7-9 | CASSLIQGREKLFF | TGTGCCAGCAGCTTAATACAGGGAAGGGAAAAACTGTTTTTT
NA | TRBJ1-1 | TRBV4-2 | CASSNPPIFGEDTEAFF | TGTGCCAGCAGCAACCCCCCGATTTTCGGGGAGGACACTGAAGCTTTCTTT
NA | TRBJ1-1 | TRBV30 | CAWSRDRMLSFF | TGTGCCTGGAGTCGCGACAGGATGTTGTCTTTCTTT
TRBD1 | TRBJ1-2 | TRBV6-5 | CASCPQGANYGYTF | TGTGCCAGCTGTCCTCAGGGGGCTAACTATGGCTACACCTTC
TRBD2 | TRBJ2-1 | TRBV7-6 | CASRGTSGGHEQFF | TGTGCCAGCAGGGGGACTAGCGGGGGGCATGAGCAGTTCTTC
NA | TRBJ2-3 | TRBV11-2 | CASSLERGTDTQYF | TGTGCCAGCAGCTTAGAGCGGGGCACAGATACGCAGTATTTT
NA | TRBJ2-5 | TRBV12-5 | CASGLAPTETQYF | TGTGCTAGTGGTTTGGCTCCTACTGAGACCCAGTACTTC
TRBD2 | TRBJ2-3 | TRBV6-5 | CASSERGDTDTQYF | TGTGCCAGCAGTGAACGGGGGGACACAGATACGCAGTATTTT
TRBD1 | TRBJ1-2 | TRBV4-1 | CASSRGTGGADLYGYTF | TGCGCCAGCAGCCGTGGGACAGGGGGCGCGGACCTCTATGGCTACACCTTC